Sequencing of this T cell receptor (beta chain) was carried out in a study of blood T cell repertoires in COVID-19. Produced via immunoSEQ multiplex PCR; TCRdb's table is partial and in-frame only. The sample includes around 320,000 clones, almost 85% of them seen just once. The CDR3 totals 14 residues. V was clipped by 10 bases and J by 0 bases, with 12 bases between them. Germline loops: CDR1 LNHDA, CDR2 SQIVND (reference sequence). This clone was seen just once. Sequenced sample: peripheral blood. The TCR sequence derives from a human donor in a cohort sampled during active COVID-19. The genes are TRBV19 and TRBJ2-2; TRBD2 might be the D (5 bases). The CDR3 DNA reads TGTGCCACCTCGCGGACTCCGAACACCGGGGAGCTGTTTTTT. Protein product: CATSRTPNTGELFF.